The 25 T cell receptor beta chains below come from one sample, sequenced in a study of blood T cell repertoires in COVID-19. Clones were read by immunoSEQ multiplex PCR, and TCRdb kept only the in-frame ones, dropping some. The data contain around 190,000 clones, roughly 87% of them seen just once; the ten biggest clones take up 10%. The sequenced material came from PBMCs or T cells enriched from blood (not recorded which). These receptors all stem from a man aged 18 to 30 with acute COVID-19.

The genes are TRBV2 and TRBJ1-5, with D maybe TRBD1 (6 bases). Trimming took off 2 bases at V and 8 bases at J, with 16 bases between the two ends. Germline V gene lookup returns CDR1 SNHLY and CDR2 FYNNEI. The CDR3 loop spans 15 amino acids. The CDR3 DNA follows: TGTGCCAGCAGTGAACAGACAGGCAATCAGGAGCCCCAGCATTTT. The encoded protein is CASSEQTGNQEPQHF. Filled out from reference TRBV2 and TRBJ1-5, the complete variable domain reads EPEVTQTPSHQVTQMGQEVILRCVPISNHLYFYWYRQILGQKVEFLVSFYNNEISEKSEIFDDQFSVERPDGSNFTLKIRSTKLEDSAMYFCASSEQTGNQEPQHFGDGTRLSIL.

The chain joins TRBV28 to TRBJ2-5, with 15 positions matching TRBD2. Germline trimming cut 5 bases from V and 2 bases from J; bases unmatched to any gene: 9. CDR1 and CDR2 (germline): MDHEN, SYDVKM. This CDR3 is 18 amino acids long. CDR3 sequence (DNA): TGTGCCAGCAGTGGACTAGCGGGAGGGCCGAGACAACAAGAGACCCAGTACTTC. It yields the protein CASSGLAGGPRQQETQYF. Full variable domain (remainder filled in from reference TRBV28 and TRBJ2-5): DVKVTQSSRYLVKRTGEKVFLECVQDMDHENMFWYRQDPGLGLRLIYFSYDVKMKEKGDIPEGYSVSREKKERFSLILESASTNQTSMYLCASSGLAGGPRQQETQYFGPGTRLLVL.

The chain employs TRBV6-4 and TRBJ2-1, with 12 bases aligning to TRBD1. The CDR3 is made up of 15 amino acids. J gave up 8 bases and V 2 bases, and 4 bases lay outside the gene matches. In germline, CDR1 is MRHNA, CDR2 SNTAGT. CDR3 in DNA: TGTGCCAGCAGTGACGGGACAGGGGGCATGGATGAGCAGTTCTTC. Amino acids: CASSDGTGGMDEQFF.

CDR3 DNA sequence: TGCGCCAGCAGCCAAGGGACAGGGAGTTCTGGAGAGCAGTACTTC. It yields the protein CASSQGTGSSGEQYF. The chain employs TRBV4-3 and TRBJ2-7; 8 bases align to TRBD1. The length of the CDR3 is 15 residues. Germline loops: CDR1 LGHNA, CDR2 YSLEER. V gave up 1 base and J gave up 7 bases; unmatched junction bases: 9.

The chain carries TRBV10-1 and TRBJ2-3; 12 nucleotides align to TRBD2. The CDR3 runs 16 residues. Per the germline V gene, CDR1 is WNHNN and CDR2 is SYGVQD (reference sequence). J lost 4 bases, V lost 6 bases, and 8 bases had no gene match. The CDR3 spells CASRVPGLAGADTQYF. CDR3 in DNA: TGCGCCAGCAGGGTCCCGGGACTAGCGGGTGCAGATACGCAGTATTTT.

The chain carries TRBV6-5 and TRBJ1-3; D ambiguous. V lost 0 bases, J lost 1 base, and 10 bases lay in between. The CDR3 is 16 residues long. The V gene's germline CDR1 is MNHEY and CDR2 SVGAGI. The CDR3 coding sequence is TGTGCCAGCAGTTACTCGCTATTACAGTCTGGAAACACCATATATTTT. It specifies CASSYSLLQSGNTIYF.

This sequence joins TRBV11-2 and TRBJ1-5; D unclear. CDR1 SGHAT and CDR2 FQNNGV come from the germline V gene. The CDR3 loop spans 14 amino acids. V shed 1 base and J shed 1 base, with 5 bases lying between them. CDR3 sequence reads: CASSLGPSNQPQHF. In DNA, the CDR3 is TGTGCCAGCAGCTTAGGTCCGAGCAATCAGCCCCAGCATTTT.

The gene calls are TRBV7-2 and TRBJ2-1; possibly TRBD1 for D (5 bases). CDR1 and CDR2 from the germline V gene are SGHTA and FQGNSA. The CDR3 contains 14 residues. Trimming removed 1 base from V and 6 bases from J, with 10 bases in between. CDR3 nucleotides: TGTGCCAGCAGCTTAGGGTGGACACTCAATGAGCAGTTCTTC. Translated: CASSLGWTLNEQFF.

The gene calls are TRBV30 and TRBJ2-1, with 10 bases fitting TRBD2. The CDR3 extends over 17 amino acids. V was clipped by 3 bases and J by 1 base; unmatched bases: 9. Per the germline V gene, CDR1 is GTSNPN and CDR2 is SVGIG (reference sequence). CDR3 protein: CAWRHTIAGGSYNEQFF. In nucleotides, the CDR3 is TGTGCCTGGAGACATACTATAGCGGGAGGTTCCTACAATGAGCAGTTCTTC.

The genes are TRBV28 and TRBJ1-5, with TRBD1 matching over 9 bases. The trim removed 6 bases at V and 5 bases at J, leaving 8 bases unmatched. CDR1 and CDR2 (germline): MDHEN, SYDVKM. The CDR3 extends over 15 amino acids. CDR3 nucleotide sequence: TGTGCCAGCAGCTTTACAGGGGGCGCCGATCAGCCCCAGCATTTT. This translates into CASSFTGGADQPQHF.

CDR3 sequence (DNA): TGTGCCAGCAGCTTAGCGGTGGGAGACTACGAGCAGTACTTC. Translated, it gives CASSLAVGDYEQYF. The chain couples TRBV7-6 to TRBJ2-7; D is possibly TRBD2 (5 bases). Trimming cost V 0 bases and J 3 bases, with 9 bases left between them. CDR1 and CDR2 (germline): SGHVS, FNYEAQ. This CDR3 is 14 amino acids long.

V is TRBV13 and J is TRBJ2-3; 11 nucleotides agree with TRBD2. Trimming removed 5 bases from V and 1 base from J; junction bases left unmatched: 17. CDR3 length: 20 amino acids. CDR1 and CDR2 (germline): PRHDT, FYEKMQ (reference sequence). The CDR3 DNA is TGTGCCAGCAGCCCGGATCGAGGTAGCGGGAGGGCTACACGCACAGATACGCAGTATTTT. It translates to CASSPDRGSGRATRTDTQYF.

This chain links TRBV13 with TRBJ1-1; no clear D. In germline, CDR1 is PRHDT, CDR2 FYEKMQ (reference sequence). This CDR3 region has 13 residues. The V gene lost 5 bases and the J gene lost 1 base, with 8 bases spanning the gap. The CDR3 here is CASSVDGNTEAFF. CDR3 DNA: TGTGCCAGCAGCGTAGACGGGAACACTGAAGCTTTCTTT. Based on the CDR3 plus reference TRBV13 and TRBJ1-1, the full variable domain is AAGVIQSPRHLIKEKRETATLKCYPIPRHDTVYWYQQGPGQDPQFLISFYEKMQSDKGSIPDRFSAQQFSDYHSELNMSSLELGDSALYFCASSVDGNTEAFFGQGTRLTVV.

This sequence joins TRBV29-1 and TRBJ1-1; 11 positions match TRBD1. The CDR3 is 13 amino acids. The J segment lost 4 bases and the V segment lost 4 bases, leaving 2 bases of the junction unmatched. CDR1 and CDR2 (germline): SQVTM, ANQGSEA. CDR3 amino acids: CSVAGQGGTEAFF. The CDR3 DNA sequence: TGCAGCGTTGCGGGACAGGGGGGCACTGAAGCTTTCTTT. Full variable domain (outside the CDR3, taken from reference TRBV29-1 and TRBJ1-1): SAVISQKPSRDICQRGTSLTIQCQVDSQVTMMFWYRQQPGQSLTLIATANQGSEATYESGFVIDKFPISRPNLTFSTLTVSNMSPEDSSIYLCSVAGQGGTEAFFGQGTRLTVV.

The J gene is TRBJ1-1, the V gene TRBV18; D might be TRBD1 (5 bases). The CDR3 length is 17 residues. Trimming took off 6 bases at V and 4 bases at J, with 24 bases between the two ends. Germline V CDR1 and CDR2: KGHSH, LQKENI. DNA of the CDR3: TGTGCCAGCTCCCCGCCTGCGGGGCGCGGGCGGAGCACTGAAGCTTTCTTT. Translated: CASSPPAGRGRSTEAFF.

The chain links TRBV18 to TRBJ2-5, with unresolved D. Germline V gives CDR1 KGHSH, CDR2 LQKENI. V was shortened by 4 bases and J by 5 bases, with 11 bases between the two germline ends. The CDR3 covers 13 residues. The CDR3 protein is CASSRLPQETQYF. In nucleotides, the CDR3 is TGTGCCAGCTCACGGCTGCCCCAGGAGACCCAGTACTTC.

The chain links TRBV14 to TRBJ2-1, with 7 positions matching TRBD2. The CDR3 is 15 residues long. The junction had 2 bases not matched to a gene; V was cut back by 0 bases and J by 3 bases. Germline CDR1 is SGHDN and CDR2 is FVKESK. The CDR3 loop reads CASSQESSGYNEQFF. CDR3 bases: TGTGCCAGCAGCCAAGAATCTAGCGGCTACAATGAGCAGTTCTTC.

The rearrangement joins TRBV7-2 to TRBJ2-7; TRBD1 aligns across 7 bases. The CDR3 consists of 14 residues. V gave up 3 bases and J gave up 6 bases; unmatched junction bases: 8. Germline-derived CDR1 and CDR2 are SGHTA and FQGNSA. DNA for the CDR3: TGTGCCAGCAGCTTTGACAGGGATGATATCGAGCAGTACTTC. This gives the protein CASSFDRDDIEQYF.

V is TRBV10-3 and J is TRBJ2-5; D is possibly TRBD1 (5 bases). The CDR3 loop spans 15 amino acids. Germline V CDR1 and CDR2: ENHRY, SYGVKD. Trimming cost V 2 bases and J 2 bases, with 12 bases left between them. The CDR3 reads CAISEGGRAQETQYF. The CDR3 bases are TGTGCCATCAGTGAGGGTGGCAGGGCTCAAGAGACCCAGTACTTC.

The genes are TRBV5-4 and TRBJ1-1; D is perhaps TRBD1 (5 bases). Per the germline V gene, CDR1 is SGHNT and CDR2 is YYREEE (reference sequence). This CDR3 contains 13 residues. The ends were cut back, 4 bases at V and 0 bases at J, with 7 bases in the middle. DNA for the CDR3: TGTGCCAGCAGCGGGGCGGTGAACACTGAAGCTTTCTTT. Amino acid sequence: CASSGAVNTEAFF.

The count of this clone is one. This chain connects TRBV28 to TRBJ1-5, with a tentative D call TRBD1 (5 bases). The CDR3 runs to 15 residues. Germline V gives CDR1 MDHEN, CDR2 SYDVKM. Trimming removed 6 bases from V and 0 bases from J, with 12 bases in between. CDR3 DNA: TGTGCCAGCAGCGACAGTAAGTTTAGCAATCAGCCCCAGCATTTT. The encoded protein is CASSDSKFSNQPQHF.

The V gene is TRBV7-9, the J gene TRBJ1-6; a possible D gene is TRBD1 (6 bases). This CDR3 has 17 amino acids. Between the trimmed V and J ends, which lost 4 bases and 5 bases, there was a span of 18 bases. Germline values: CDR1 SEHNR, CDR2 FQNEAQ (reference sequence). The CDR3 region is CASSSHVPGHDNSPLHF. The CDR3 DNA reads TGTGCCAGCAGCTCTCACGTCCCGGGACACGATAATTCACCCCTCCACTTT.

This sequence joins TRBV29-1 and TRBJ2-6; 8 nucleotides match TRBD1. J lost 0 bases, V lost 6 bases, and 4 bases had no gene match. Germline CDR1 SQVTM, CDR2 ANQGSEA. The CDR3 consists of 15 residues. The CDR3 protein is CSVTGANSGANVLTF. The DNA of the CDR3 is TGCAGCGTGACAGGGGCTAACTCTGGGGCCAACGTCCTGACTTTC.

This rearrangement joins TRBV5-1 to TRBJ2-2; 9 nucleotides line up with TRBD1. With 4 bases clipped from V and 6 bases from J, the junction kept 13 bases outside the gene matches. The CDR3 loop spans 17 amino acids. Germline V gene data show CDR1 as SGHRS and CDR2 as YFSETQ. CDR3 in amino acids: CASSPSTGGARAGELFF. CDR3 DNA sequence: TGCGCCAGCAGCCCGAGCACAGGGGGCGCAAGGGCCGGGGAGCTGTTTTTT.

CDR3 in amino acids: CASSPTSGSSNTQYF. The CDR3 nucleotides read TGTGCCAGCAGCCCGACTAGCGGGAGTTCAAATACGCAGTATTTT. The rearrangement joins TRBV7-9 to TRBJ2-3, with TRBD2 matching over 12 bases. CDR1 and CDR2 (germline): SEHNR, FQNEAQ (reference sequence). Trimming took 5 bases from V and 7 from J; bases not matched to a gene: 7. The CDR3 spans 15 residues.